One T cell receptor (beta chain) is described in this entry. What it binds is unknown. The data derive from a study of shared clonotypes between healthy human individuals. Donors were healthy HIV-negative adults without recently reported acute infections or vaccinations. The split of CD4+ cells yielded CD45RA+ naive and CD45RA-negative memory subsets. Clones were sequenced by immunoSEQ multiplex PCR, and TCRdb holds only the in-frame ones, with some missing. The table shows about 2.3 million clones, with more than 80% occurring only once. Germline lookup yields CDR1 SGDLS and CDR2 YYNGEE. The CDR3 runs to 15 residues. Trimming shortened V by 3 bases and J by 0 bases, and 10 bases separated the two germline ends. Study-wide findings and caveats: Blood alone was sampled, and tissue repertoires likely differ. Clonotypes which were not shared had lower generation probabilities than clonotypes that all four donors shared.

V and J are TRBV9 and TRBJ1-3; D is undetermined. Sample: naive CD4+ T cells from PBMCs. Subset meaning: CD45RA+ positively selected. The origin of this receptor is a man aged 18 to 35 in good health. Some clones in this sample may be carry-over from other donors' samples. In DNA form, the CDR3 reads TGTGCCAGCAGCGCCCACGCCGGCTCTGGAAACACCATATATTTT. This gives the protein CASSAHAGSGNTIYF.